The 26 T cell receptor beta chains in this list originate from one sample, sequenced in a study of read filtering for tumor transcriptome and immune sequencing. Molecular barcoded adaptors covering alpha/delta and beta/gamma chains were used on about 390 ng RNA. TCRdb re-derived calls from the reads in MiXCR, one entry per CDR3 protein. The data hold approximately 150,000 distinct CDR3 sequences, with 13% observed a single time. The sequencing input was a population of CD138-negative cells sorted from bone marrow. Source of these receptors: a donor aged 40 or older with multiple myeloma.

This clonotype came up many times. V and J are TRBV19 and TRBJ2-7; TRBD1 might be the D (6 bases). The CDR3 covers 17 residues. Germline V lookup: CDR1 LNHDA, CDR2 SQIVND (reference sequence). V was trimmed by 3 bases and J by 0 bases, leaving 18 bases between them. This chain's CDR3 is CASSILYTGQHSYEQYF. CDR3 DNA sequence: TGTGCCAGTAGTATTCTTTATACCGGACAGCACTCCTACGAGCAGTACTTC. Drawing the rest from reference TRBV19 and TRBJ2-7, the complete variable domain is DGGITQSPKYLFRKEGQNVTLSCEQNLNHDAMYWYRQDPGQGLRLIYYSQIVNDFQKGDIAEGYSVSREKKESFPLTVTSAQKNPTAFYLCASSILYTGQHSYEQYFGPGTRLTVT.

In its sample, this clonotype was seen many times. The chain employs TRBV28 and TRBJ1-5; no firm D call. Between the trimmed V and J ends, which lost 2 bases and 0 bases, there was a span of 14 bases. Per the germline V gene, CDR1 is MDHEN and CDR2 is SYDVKM. CDR3 length: 17 amino acids. CDR3 residues: CASSLEAPVRSNQPQHF. As DNA, the CDR3 is TGTGCCAGCAGTTTAGAAGCCCCGGTTCGTAGCAATCAGCCCCAGCATTTT.

This chain uses TRBV19 with TRBJ2-1; D unclear. Germline V gene sequence: CDR1 LNHDA, CDR2 SQIVND (reference sequence). The CDR3 totals 16 residues. The V end was cut by 5 bases, the J end by 7 bases, with 21 bases between. The CDR3 coding sequence is TGTGCCAGTAGTGATCCGGGTCGCGCATCCAGGAATGAGCAGTTCTTC. Amino acid sequence: CASSDPGRASRNEQFF.

This clonotype was picked up many times. The chain uses TRBV11-2 and TRBJ2-1, with a possible D match to TRBD2 (6 bases). V lost 6 bases to trimming and J lost 2 bases, with 11 bases between them. Germline CDR1 and CDR2: SGHAT and FQNNGV. The CDR3 is 14 residues long. The CDR3 region has the DNA TGTGCCAGCAGGGGTAGCGGCGCCTACAATGAGCAGTTCTTC. Translating gives CASRGSGAYNEQFF.

This clonotype was picked up many times. The chain links TRBV10-2 to TRBJ1-5; possibly TRBD1 for D (6 bases). The CDR3 is 14 amino acids. V lost 0 bases, J lost 7 bases, and 10 bases lay in between. CDR1 is WSHSY and CDR2 is SAAADI in the germline V gene. The CDR3 here is CASSESHRDQPQHF. CDR3 sequence (DNA): TGCGCCAGCAGTGAGTCGCACAGGGACCAGCCCCAGCATTTT.

This clonotype was found many times. The V call is TRBV12-5, the J call TRBJ1-1; a possible D gene is TRBD1 (5 bases). The CDR3 extends over 13 amino acids. Per the germline V gene, CDR1 is LGHNT and CDR2 is FRNRAP. Trimming stripped 5 bases from V and 8 bases from J, with 15 bases between. The CDR3 DNA follows: TGTGCTAGTGGTCCACGGGACGTTGAGGAAGCTTTCTTT. This sequence encodes CASGPRDVEEAFF.

This clonotype showed up many times. This rearrangement joins TRBV7-8 to TRBJ2-3; the D is unclear. Trimming stripped 0 bases from V and 2 bases from J, with 6 bases between. CDR1 is SGHVS and CDR2 is FQNEAQ in the germline V gene. This CDR3 comprises 14 residues. CDR3 region: CASSLAQNTDTQYF. The CDR3, as DNA: TGTGCCAGCAGCTTAGCACAAAACACAGATACGCAGTATTTT. The full variable domain, completed using reference TRBV7-8 and TRBJ2-3, is GAGVSQSPRYKVAKRGQDVALRCDPISGHVSLFWYQQALGQGPEFLTYFQNEAQLDKSGLPSDRFFAERPEGSVSTLKIQRTQQEDSAVYLCASSLAQNTDTQYFGPGTRLTVL.

On this clonotype: Given a much more abundant clone one base away, this may be a read error. The chain joins TRBV19 to TRBJ2-7, with D hard to call. The CDR3 is 11 amino acids. CDR1 LNHDA and CDR2 SQIVND come from the germline V gene (reference sequence). The CDR3 DNA sequence: TGTGCCAGTATGGGGTCCTCCGAGCAGTGCTTC. Translating it yields CASMGSSEQCF.

The table lists this clonotype with many counts. The genes are TRBV4-1 and TRBJ2-5; TRBD2 aligns across 11 bases. The CDR3 spans 16 residues. Germline CDR1 and CDR2: MGHRA and YSYEKL. With V trimmed by 1 base and J by 5 bases, 6 bases remained unmatched. This chain's CDR3 is CASSQGVLAGDETQYF. The CDR3 coding sequence is TGCGCCAGCAGCCAAGGGGTACTAGCGGGAGACGAGACCCAGTACTTC.

This clonotype was recorded at least ten times. CDR3 nucleotides: TGTGCCAGCAGTGATGCCGGGACAGGGGGCTACAATGAGCAGTTCTTC. Translated, it gives CASSDAGTGGYNEQFF. The J gene is TRBJ2-1, the V gene TRBV2, with 11 bases lining up with TRBD1. Germline-derived CDR1 and CDR2 are SNHLY and FYNNEI. J gave up 3 bases and V 3 bases, and 4 bases lay outside the gene matches. This CDR3 is 16 amino acids long.

This clonotype was observed a few times. V usage is TRBV19 and J usage is TRBJ2-3; 11 nucleotides match TRBD2. J gave up 5 bases and V 7 bases, and 5 bases lay outside the gene matches. The CDR3 covers 14 residues. Looked up from germline, CDR1 is LNHDA and CDR2 is SQIVND (reference sequence). CDR3 loop: CASNLAGGGDTQYF. Written as DNA, the CDR3 is TGTGCCAGTAACCTAGCGGGAGGCGGAGATACGCAGTATTTT.

The chain recombines TRBV3-1 with TRBJ2-1, with D perhaps matching TRBD2 (5 bases). The CDR3 length is 15 residues. Trimming stripped 6 bases from V and 3 bases from J, with 15 bases between. Germline CDR1 and CDR2: LGHDT and YNNKEL (reference sequence). The CDR3 DNA reads TGTGCCAGCAGTCCCGGGATACCCGTCTACAATGAGCAGTTCTTC. It codes for CASSPGIPVYNEQFF.

This clonotype was counted many times. V gene TRBV5-1 combines with J gene TRBJ1-2; tentatively, D is TRBD1 (5 bases). The germline gives CDR1 SGHRS, CDR2 YFSETQ. Trimming stripped 0 bases from V and 3 bases from J, with 12 bases between. This CDR3 is built from 15 residues. In DNA, the CDR3 is TGCGCCAGCAGCTTGGCGTCGGGGGACCACTATGGCTACACCTTC. This translates into CASSLASGDHYGYTF.

This clonotype has more than one count but fewer than ten. This clone may be a read error of a much larger clone one base away. The rearrangement joins TRBV30 to TRBJ2-1; TRBD2 agrees at 11 bases. This CDR3 spans 14 amino acids. The germline V gene encodes CDR1 GTSNPN and CDR2 SVGIG (reference sequence). V trimming: 8 bases; J trimming: 10 bases; junction bases outside the gene matches: 13. The CDR3 region is CARSTSGMAGEQFF. The CDR3 nucleotides read TGTGCCCGTTCGACTAGCGGGATGGCCGGGGAGCAGTTCTTC.

This clonotype was observed a single time. The CDR3 loop reads CASRQQGNEQFF. In DNA form, the CDR3 reads TGTGCCAGCAGGCAGCAAGGCAATGAGCAGTTCTTC. This sequence joins TRBV7-9 and TRBJ2-1; D remains ambiguous. CDR3 size: 12 residues. Germline lookup yields CDR1 SEHNR and CDR2 FQNEAQ (reference sequence). Trimming shortened V by 6 bases and J by 6 bases, and 9 bases separated the two germline ends.

The sample holds many counts of this clonotype. The chain has TRBV12-3 or TRBV12-4 and TRBJ1-3, with TRBD1 matching 8 bases. The CDR3 is 15 residues long. The junction had 3 bases not matched to a gene; V was cut back by 3 bases and J by 2 bases. CDR3 sequence reads: CASSLQGAAGNTIYF. CDR3 DNA sequence: TGTGCCAGCAGTTTGCAGGGGGCGGCTGGAAACACCATATATTTT.

This clonotype was counted at least ten times. The chain joins TRBV7-6 to TRBJ1-1; D may be TRBD1 (5 bases). Germline V gene data show CDR1 as SGHVS and CDR2 as FNYEAQ. V was cut by 6 bases and J by 10 bases, with 18 bases left in between. The CDR3 spans 13 residues. The CDR3 DNA sequence: TGTGCCAGCAGTCCCTCAGGGCCCACGATAGCTTTCTTT. Residues: CASSPSGPTIAFF.

The chain carries TRBV7-6 and TRBJ2-1; a possible D gene is TRBD2 (7 bases). Germline assignment: CDR1 SGHVS and CDR2 FNYEAQ. The CDR3 length is 15 residues. Trimming removed 1 base at V and 3 bases at J, with 10 bases between. The CDR3 DNA reads as TGTGCCAGCAGCTTAGTGGGAGGGGGCTACAATGAGCAGTTCTTC. It yields the protein CASSLVGGGYNEQFF.

This clonotype was counted ten times or more. This chain connects TRBV7-8 to TRBJ2-1; D unclear. CDR1 SGHVS and CDR2 FQNEAQ come from the germline V gene. There are 15 residues in the CDR3. Trimming stripped 1 base from V and 2 bases from J, with 9 bases between. The CDR3 DNA reads TGTGCCAGCAGCTTAGGGGGTTCGGCCTACAATGAGCAGTTCTTC. Protein sequence: CASSLGGSAYNEQFF.

This clonotype was found a few times. This sequence joins TRBV25-1 and TRBJ2-7; D is unclear. Looked up from germline, CDR1 is MGHDK and CDR2 is SYGVNS. The CDR3 contains 15 residues. Trimming stripped 2 bases from V and 0 bases from J, with 11 bases between. The CDR3 nucleotides read TGTGCCAGCAGTGAAGAGTTAGGGCACTCCTACGAGCAGTACTTC. Its protein is CASSEELGHSYEQYF.

This clonotype was seen ten or more times. The chain joins TRBV11-2 to TRBJ2-3, with 12 nucleotides matching TRBD2. V lost 1 base, J lost 3 bases, and 5 bases stayed unmatched. The CDR3 contains 17 residues. Germline loops: CDR1 SGHAT, CDR2 FQNNGV. The CDR3, as DNA: TGTGCCAGCAGCTTAGTTATGGGGACTAGCGGGACAGATACGCAGTATTTT. Its protein is CASSLVMGTSGTDTQYF.

The chain couples TRBV6-1 to TRBJ1-1; 7 bases align to TRBD1. V was pared by 6 bases and J by 6 bases, with 1 base of the junction left unmatched. The length of the CDR3 is 11 residues. Germline V gives CDR1 MNHNS, CDR2 SASEGT. The CDR3 nucleotides are TGTGCCAGCAGCGACAGGGCTGAAGCTTTCTTT. Its protein is CASSDRAEAFF.

The sample holds many counts of this clonotype. The rearrangement links TRBV29-1 to TRBJ2-7; 8 nucleotides match TRBD1. CDR3 length: 13 amino acids. CDR1 and CDR2 from the germline V gene are SQVTM and ANQGSEA. V was pared by 6 bases and J by 5 bases, with 9 bases of the junction left unmatched. DNA for the CDR3: TGCAGCGTACGGACAGGGACTGGCCACGAGCAGTACTTC. Encoded protein: CSVRTGTGHEQYF.

This clonotype came up many times. The chain recombines TRBV28 with TRBJ1-5; no firm D call. V was cut by 4 bases and J by 6 bases, with 7 bases left in between. The germline CDR1 and CDR2 sequences are MDHEN and SYDVKM. The CDR3 spans 12 residues. For the CDR3, the DNA is TGTGCCAGCAGTTCCCCATCTCAGCCCCAGCATTTT. Encoded protein: CASSSPSQPQHF. Supplemented by reference TRBV28 and TRBJ1-5, the full variable domain reads DVKVTQSSRYLVKRTGEKVFLECVQDMDHENMFWYRQDPGLGLRLIYFSYDVKMKEKGDIPEGYSVSREKKERFSLILESASTNQTSMYLCASSSPSQPQHFGDGTRLSIL.

This clonotype was seen repeatedly, ten times or more. V is TRBV6-5 and J is TRBJ1-2; the D gene is possibly TRBD1 (5 bases). Trimming pared 2 bases from V and 4 bases from J, leaving 23 bases between. The CDR3 extends over 18 amino acids. Germline CDR1 and CDR2: MNHEY and SVGAGI. This CDR3 is CASSYNGASGRDPYGYTF. The CDR3 DNA reads as TGTGCCAGCAGTTACAATGGGGCCTCTGGGAGAGATCCCTATGGCTACACCTTC.

This clonotype was counted many times. The rearrangement uses TRBV29-1 and TRBJ1-3; D is uncertain. In germline, CDR1 is SQVTM, CDR2 ANQGSEA. The germline V and J ends were trimmed by 6 bases and 0 bases, with 9 bases remaining between them. This CDR3 is built from 13 residues. The CDR3 bases are TGCAGCGTCCGACCGAACTCTGGAAACACCATATATTTT. Residues: CSVRPNSGNTIYF.